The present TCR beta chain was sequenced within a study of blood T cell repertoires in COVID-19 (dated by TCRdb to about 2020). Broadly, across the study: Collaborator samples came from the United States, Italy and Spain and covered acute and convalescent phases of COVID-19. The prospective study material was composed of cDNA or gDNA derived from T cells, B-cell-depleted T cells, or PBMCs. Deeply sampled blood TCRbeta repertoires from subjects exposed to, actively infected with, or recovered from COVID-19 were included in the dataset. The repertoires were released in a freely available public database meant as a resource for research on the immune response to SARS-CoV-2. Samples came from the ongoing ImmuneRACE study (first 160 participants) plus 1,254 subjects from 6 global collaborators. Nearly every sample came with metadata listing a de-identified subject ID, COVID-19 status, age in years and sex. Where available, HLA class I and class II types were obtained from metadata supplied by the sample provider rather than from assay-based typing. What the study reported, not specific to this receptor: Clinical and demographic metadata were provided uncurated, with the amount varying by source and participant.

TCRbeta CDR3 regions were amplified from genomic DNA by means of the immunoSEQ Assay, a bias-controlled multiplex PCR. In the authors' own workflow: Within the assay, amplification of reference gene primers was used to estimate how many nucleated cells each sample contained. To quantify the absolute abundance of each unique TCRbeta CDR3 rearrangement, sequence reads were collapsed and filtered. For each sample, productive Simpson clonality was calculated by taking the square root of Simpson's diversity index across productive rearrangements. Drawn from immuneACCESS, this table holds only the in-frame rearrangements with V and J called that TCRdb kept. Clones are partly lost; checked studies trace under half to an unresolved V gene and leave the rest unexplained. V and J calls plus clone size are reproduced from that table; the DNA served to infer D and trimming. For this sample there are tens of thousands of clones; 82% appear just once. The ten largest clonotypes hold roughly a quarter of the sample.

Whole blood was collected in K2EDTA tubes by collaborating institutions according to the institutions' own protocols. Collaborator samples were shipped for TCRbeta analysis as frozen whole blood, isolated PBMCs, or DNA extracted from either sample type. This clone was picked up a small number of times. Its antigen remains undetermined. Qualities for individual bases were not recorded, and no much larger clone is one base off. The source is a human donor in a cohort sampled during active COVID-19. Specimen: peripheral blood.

The DNA sequence is given as TGTGCCAGCAGCTTGGTCGGTAGCAATCAGCCCCAGCATTTT. It is translated as CASSLVGSNQPQHF. The V and J genes are TRBV5-5 and TRBJ1-5; too little of a D gene remains to name it. From a lookup of the germline V gene (reference sequence), CDR1 and CDR2 are SGHKS and YYEKEE. The junction shows trimming of 0 bases on V and 0 bases on J, plus 4 bases between the germline ends. The CDR3 sequence holds 14 residues, the cysteine and phenylalanine included. Only the CDR3 region is kept as DNA, spanning 42 bases read in frame from base 1.